What follows are 25 T cell receptor beta chains derived from one specimen sequenced in a study of T cells after yellow fever vaccination. TCRdb reanalysed the 5' RACE reads using MiXCR and keeps one entry per CDR3 protein. In the table there are 100,000 to 150,000 distinct CDR3 sequences, about 6.8% of which are singletons. The sample in question was CD4+ T cells sorted from PBMCs, obtained roughly seven weeks after the first yellow fever vaccination. The receptors stem from a man aged 18-30 years who received the YFV17D yellow fever vaccine.

This clonotype has ten or more counts. This chain's CDR3 is CATSDGGRPYNEQFF. Written as DNA, the CDR3 is TGTGCCACCAGTGACGGGGGTCGCCCCTACAATGAGCAGTTCTTC. This rearrangement joins TRBV24-1 to TRBJ2-1, with D tentatively TRBD2 (6 bases). The CDR3 is 15 residues long. Per germline, CDR1 KGHDR and CDR2 SFDVKD. V was shortened by 4 bases and J by 2 bases, with 11 bases between the two germline ends.

This clonotype is deemed medium-sized (0.01 to 0.1%). V usage is TRBV7-2 and J usage is TRBJ2-5; D call uncertain. Germline values: CDR1 SGHTA, CDR2 FQGNSA. The CDR3 runs 11 residues. Trimming removed 4 bases at V and 2 bases at J, with 2 bases between. Here the CDR3 DNA reads TGTGCCAGCAGCTCACAAGAGACCCAGTACTTC. Encoded protein: CASSSQETQYF. Filled out from reference TRBV7-2 and TRBJ2-5, the complete variable domain reads GAGVSQSPSNKVTEKGKDVELRCDPISGHTALYWYRQSLGQGLEFLIYFQGNSAPDKSGLPSDRFSAERTGGSVSTLTIQRTQQEDSAVYLCASSSQETQYFGPGTRLLVL.

The CDR3 sequence is CASSSEFSGRQYF. For the CDR3, the DNA is TGTGCCAGCAGCTCGGAATTCAGTGGACGTCAGTACTTC. V gene TRBV11-2 combines with J gene TRBJ2-4; no firm D call. Trimming removed 4 bases from V and 12 bases from J, with 16 bases in between. This CDR3 is 13 amino acids long. Germline CDR1 is SGHAT and CDR2 is FQNNGV.

In this sample, this clonotype turned up many times. The chain uses TRBV5-6 and TRBJ2-1; D unclear. The CDR3 spans 12 residues. Between the trimmed V and J ends, which lost 1 base and 4 bases, there was a span of 3 bases. The germline gives CDR1 SGHDT, CDR2 YYEEEE. CDR3 loop: CASSLQYNEQFF. The CDR3 DNA reads TGTGCCAGCAGCTTGCAATACAATGAGCAGTTCTTC.

This clonotype was observed at least ten times. The J gene is TRBJ2-5, the V gene TRBV10-3; D may be TRBD1 or TRBD2 (6 bases each). The CDR3 has 13 residues. The germline V gene encodes CDR1 ENHRY and CDR2 SYGVKD. V was trimmed by 8 bases and J by 1 base, leaving 11 bases between them. In nucleotides, the CDR3 is TGTGCCATCGGAGGGGGGTTCCAAGAGACCCAGTACTTC. It specifies CAIGGGFQETQYF.

At least ten counts were recorded for this clonotype. V and J are TRBV5-1 and TRBJ2-1; the D is unclear. The CDR3 sequence is 14 residues long. V lost 9 bases and J lost 3, with 16 bases in between. CDR1 is SGHRS and CDR2 is YFSETQ in the germline V gene. CDR3 residues: CATASQEFYNEQFF. The CDR3, as DNA: TGCGCCACCGCCTCCCAGGAGTTCTACAATGAGCAGTTCTTC. The whole variable domain, filled in from reference TRBV5-1 and TRBJ2-1, reads KAGVTQTPRYLIKTRGQQVTLSCSPISGHRSVSWYQQTPGQGLQFLFEYFSETQRNKGNFPGRFSGRQFSNSRSEMNVSTLELGDSALYLCATASQEFYNEQFFGPGTRLTVL.

This clonotype came up many times. In DNA, the CDR3 is TGTGCCACCAGATGGACAGCTCCTGGAAACACCATATATTTT. Protein product: CATRWTAPGNTIYF. The V and J genes are TRBV24-1 and TRBJ1-3; TRBD1 is a possible D gene (6 bases). Trimming took off 7 bases at V and 2 bases at J, with 11 bases between the two ends. The CDR3 consists of 14 residues. Per the germline V gene, CDR1 is KGHDR and CDR2 is SFDVKD.

This clonotype has ten or more counts. The gene calls are TRBV9 and TRBJ2-5, with 9 positions matching TRBD1. The CDR3 totals 15 residues. V gave up 2 bases and J gave up 2 bases; unmatched junction bases: 4. The germline gives CDR1 SGDLS, CDR2 YYNGEE. The CDR3 loop is CASSVLGTGQETQYF. CDR3 coding DNA: TGTGCCAGCAGCGTTCTCGGGACAGGGCAAGAGACCCAGTACTTC.

There are many counts of this clonotype. The chain uses TRBV6-5 and TRBJ1-3; a possible D gene is TRBD1 (5 bases). The V and J ends lost 4 bases and 8 bases respectively, with 15 bases between them. From germline, CDR1 is MNHEY and CDR2 SVGAGI. This CDR3 region has 14 residues. CDR3 DNA: TGTGCCAGCAGTTCCGGGACTGAGGTAGACACCATATATTTT. The encoded protein is CASSSGTEVDTIYF.

This clonotype was seen repeatedly, ten times or more. The V and J genes are TRBV7-2 and TRBJ1-4; D ambiguous. This CDR3 spans 14 amino acids. V was shortened by 5 bases and J by 7 bases, with 14 bases between the two germline ends. The germline gives CDR1 SGHTA, CDR2 FQGNSA. The DNA for the CDR3 is TGTGCCAGCAGCCGAATACAGCAAGGTGAAAAACTGTTTTTT. This sequence encodes CASSRIQQGEKLFF.

This clonotype was picked up many times. The chain recombines TRBV20-1 with TRBJ2-1; D ambiguous. Germline V gene sequence: CDR1 DFQATT, CDR2 SNEGSKA (reference sequence). The CDR3 covers 11 residues. Trimming cost V 1 base and J 5 bases, with 3 bases left between them. The CDR3 sequence is CSARADNEQFF. Written as DNA, the CDR3 is TGCAGTGCTAGAGCAGACAATGAGCAGTTCTTC.

This clonotype was found many times. The rearrangement uses TRBV20-1 and TRBJ2-3, with 7 bases matching TRBD1. Germline CDR1 DFQATT, CDR2 SNEGSKA (reference sequence). J lost 2 bases, V lost 7 bases, and 3 bases had no gene match. The CDR3 extends over 12 amino acids. The CDR3 DNA reads TGCAGTGAACAGGGGAACACAGATACGCAGTATTTT. Protein product: CSEQGNTDTQYF.

This clonotype was recorded many times. This chain uses TRBV15 with TRBJ2-1, with 7 bases aligning to TRBD1. Germline loops: CDR1 LNHNV, CDR2 YYDKDF (reference sequence). The CDR3 extends over 14 amino acids. Unmatched junction bases numbered 4, after V lost 5 bases and J lost 3 bases. The CDR3 here is CATSPGQSYNEQFF. CDR3 DNA sequence: TGTGCCACCAGCCCGGGACAGAGCTACAATGAGCAGTTCTTC.

This clonotype was seen repeatedly, ten times or more. This chain links TRBV24-1 with TRBJ1-4; TRBD1 agrees at 8 bases. CDR1 is KGHDR, CDR2 SFDVKD, per germline. CDR3 length: 18 residues. J lost 1 base, V lost 3 bases, and 9 bases had no gene match. The CDR3 sequence: CATSDPRATGGTNEKLFF. The CDR3 nucleotides are TGTGCCACCAGTGATCCTAGAGCAACAGGGGGAACTAATGAAAAACTGTTTTTT.

There are many counts of this clonotype. The V and J genes are TRBV19 and TRBJ2-5; 9 nucleotides match TRBD2. Losses at the gene ends were 3 bases for V and 4 bases for J; bases not matched to a gene: 3. CDR1 is LNHDA, CDR2 SQIVND, per germline (reference sequence). CDR3 length: 14 residues. This CDR3 is CASSILAGLETQYF. The DNA for the CDR3 is TGTGCCAGTAGTATCCTAGCGGGGCTAGAGACCCAGTACTTC. Based on the CDR3 plus reference TRBV19 and TRBJ2-5, the full variable domain is DGGITQSPKYLFRKEGQNVTLSCEQNLNHDAMYWYRQDPGQGLRLIYYSQIVNDFQKGDIAEGYSVSREKKESFPLTVTSAQKNPTAFYLCASSILAGLETQYFGPGTRLLVL.

This chain connects TRBV18 to TRBJ2-2; tentative D call: TRBD1 (5 bases). Germline lookup yields CDR1 KGHSH and CDR2 LQKENI. CDR3 length: 16 amino acids. Deletions cut 2 bases from V and 5 bases from J, with 15 bases between. The CDR3 nucleotides are TGTGCCAGCTCACCAAAGGCCAGGGCAGGTACCGGGGAGCTGTTTTTT. It yields the protein CASSPKARAGTGELFF.

This clonotype was detected many times. This chain links TRBV29-1 with TRBJ2-3, with 8 positions matching TRBD2. The CDR3 contains 14 residues. The trim removed 7 bases at V and 4 bases at J, leaving 10 bases unmatched. Looked up from germline, CDR1 is SQVTM and CDR2 is ANQGSEA. CDR3 amino acids: CSGSLAGGSDTQYF. Written as DNA, the CDR3 is TGCAGCGGCAGCCTAGCGGGTGGTTCAGATACGCAGTATTTT.

This clonotype was observed at least ten times. This sequence joins TRBV7-2 and TRBJ2-1; 7 nucleotides agree with TRBD2. The V and J ends lost 3 bases and 9 bases, in that order; junction bases with no gene match: 5. Germline V gives CDR1 SGHTA, CDR2 FQGNSA. CDR3 length: 13 amino acids. CDR3 in amino acids: CASSFGTKLEQFF. The CDR3 DNA is TGTGCCAGCAGCTTCGGGACTAAACTTGAGCAGTTCTTC.

This clonotype was seen ten or more times. The rearrangement links TRBV9 to TRBJ2-1; 10 bases are shared with TRBD2. Germline CDR1 SGDLS, CDR2 YYNGEE. CDR3 size: 18 residues. The J segment lost 3 bases and the V segment lost 0 bases, leaving 9 bases of the junction unmatched. Here the CDR3 reads CASSVVGGASGGYNEQFF. The CDR3 nucleotides are TGTGCCAGCAGCGTAGTAGGGGGGGCTAGCGGGGGCTACAATGAGCAGTTCTTC. Looking up the rest from reference TRBV9 and TRBJ2-1 gives the full variable domain: DSGVTQTPKHLITATGQRVTLRCSPRSGDLSVYWYQQSLDQGLQFLIQYYNGEERAKGNILERFSAQQFPDLHSELNLSSLELGDSALYFCASSVVGGASGGYNEQFFGPGTRLTVL.

This clonotype came up many times. The chain uses TRBV4-3 and TRBJ1-5, with D perhaps TRBD1 (5 bases). The CDR3 contains 17 residues. V lost 1 base to trimming and J lost 0 bases, with 13 bases between them. Germline values: CDR1 LGHNA, CDR2 YSLEER. Written as DNA, the CDR3 is TGCGCCAGCAGCCAAGTGTTGTCCGGGGCTAGCAATCAGCCCCAGCATTTT. This encodes CASSQVLSGASNQPQHF.

At least ten counts were recorded for this clonotype. This chain joins TRBV7-2 and TRBJ2-7, with TRBD2 matching 9 bases. V shed 4 bases, J shed 5 bases, and the junction held 3 bases outside the gene matches. CDR3 length: 13 amino acids. Germline V lookup: CDR1 SGHTA, CDR2 FQGNSA. The CDR3 DNA reads as TGTGCCAGCAGCTCAGCGGGGGGCCACGAGCAGTACTTC. This encodes CASSSAGGHEQYF.

On this clonotype: This may be a read error: a much more frequent sequence differs by one nucleotide. The chain has TRBV11-1 and TRBJ2-1; D remains unclear. The CDR3 is made up of 14 amino acids. V was shortened by 3 bases and J by 4 bases, with 10 bases between the two germline ends. The V gene's germline CDR1 is SGHAT and CDR2 FQDESV (reference sequence). The DNA of the CDR3 is TGTGCCAGCAGCTTTGGAGTGGATTACAATGAGCAGTTCTTC. Its protein is CASSFGVDYNEQFF.

This clonotype occurred many times. V is TRBV4-1 and J is TRBJ2-3; D not certain. The V and J ends lost 0 bases and 2 bases respectively, with 6 bases between them. The CDR3 is 14 amino acids. The germline gives CDR1 MGHRA, CDR2 YSYEKL. The CDR3 here is CASSQDQLTDTQYF. The CDR3 nucleotides read TGCGCCAGCAGCCAAGATCAACTCACAGATACGCAGTATTTT.

This chain joins TRBV5-1 and TRBJ2-5; D remains unclear. This CDR3 is built from 15 residues. The germline V and J ends were trimmed by 1 base and 4 bases, with 14 bases remaining between them. CDR1 and CDR2 from the germline V gene are SGHRS and YFSETQ. CDR3 sequence reads: CASSLKSASRETQYF. As DNA, the CDR3 is TGCGCCAGCAGCTTGAAATCGGCTAGTCGAGAGACCCAGTACTTC.

This clonotype was picked up many times. The genes are TRBV5-1 and TRBJ2-3; 12 nucleotides agree with TRBD2. Trimming at V came to 4 bases and at J to 2 bases, leaving 8 bases not matched to a gene. The CDR3 has 17 residues. The germline gives CDR1 SGHRS, CDR2 YFSETQ. CDR3 DNA sequence: TGCGCCAGCAGCCCCCGGACTAGCGGGGCGTACACAGATACGCAGTATTTT. Amino acid sequence: CASSPRTSGAYTDTQYF.